This is a list of T cell receptor beta chains from one sample in a study of blood T cell repertoires in COVID-19. Only in-frame clones appear in the TCRdb table, and some are missing; sequencing was by immunoSEQ multiplex PCR. The table includes tens of thousands of clones, around 90% detected once. Material: peripheral blood. The receptors stem from a man aged 50-60 years with active COVID-19. Both conserved end residues are part of each CDR3. D genes are given only for firm matches. Part of the rows lack a size; the others show once, few, many or a class for expanded clones.

clone size	D gene	V gene	J gene	CDR3 protein	CDR3 DNA
-	-	TRBV9	TRBJ2-3	CASSVAWADTQYF	TGTGCCAGCAGCGTAGCTTGGGCTGATACGCAGTATTTT
-	TRBD1	TRBV9	TRBJ1-1	CASSVVAGGITEAFF	TGTGCCAGCAGCGTAGTGGCAGGGGGCATTACTGAAGCTTTCTTT
once	-	TRBV5-1	TRBJ2-2	CASSRQVVTAGELFF	TGCGCCAGCAGCAGACAGGTGGTTACCGCCGGGGAGCTGTTTTTT
-	-	TRBV7-7	TRBJ2-3	CASSSGRASTDTQYF	TGTGCTAGCAGCTCCGGGCGGGCGAGCACAGATACGCAGTATTTT
-	TRBD1	TRBV28	TRBJ1-5	CASRTGGTSNQPQHF	TGTGCCAGCAGGACAGGGGGCACTAGCAATCAGCCCCAGCATTTT
once	-	TRBV6-5	TRBJ1-4	CASSSPGDEKLFF	TGTGCCAGCAGTTCCCCGGGGGATGAAAAACTGTTTTTT
-	TRBD1	TRBV11-2	TRBJ1-2	CASSLGMDRSTQVHTF	TGTGCCAGCAGCTTAGGAATGGACAGGTCTACACAGGTACACACCTTC
-	-	TRBV6-5	TRBJ1-1	CASSYSSGENTEAFF	TGTGCCAGCAGTTACTCGTCGGGGGAGAACACTGAAGCTTTCTTT
-	-	TRBV11-2	TRBJ1-3	CASSLTAGAVNTIYF	TGTGCCAGCAGCTTAACGGCAGGGGCCGTAAACACCATATATTTT
-	-	TRBV7-2	TRBJ2-7	CASSLASSSYEQYF	TGTGCCAGCAGCTTAGCCTCGTCGTCCTACGAGCAGTACTTC
-	TRBD2	TRBV4-3	TRBJ2-3	CASSQDQRERDTQYF	TGCGCCAGCAGCCAAGATCAGCGGGAGAGAGATACGCAGTATTTT
-	TRBD1	TRBV24-1	TRBJ1-2	CATSGTGYGYTF	TGTGCCACCAGTGGGACAGGCTATGGCTACACCTTC
once	-	TRBV7-3	TRBJ2-7	CASSSGQGGLYEQYF	TGTGCCAGCAGCTCCGGACAGGGAGGGCTCTACGAGCAGTACTTC
-	-	TRBV11-2	TRBJ2-7	CASSLDNSYEQYF	TGTGCCAGCAGCTTAGACAACTCCTACGAGCAGTACTTC
-	-	TRBV28	TRBJ2-5	CASIPRGQLQETQYF	TGTGCCAGCATCCCCCGTGGGCAGTTACAAGAGACCCAGTACTTC